This T cell receptor beta chain is drawn from a study of T cell responses to AZD1222 COVID-19 vaccine. Data came from immunoSEQ multiplex PCR; TCRdb stores just in-frame clones and leaves some out. The repertoire holds about 85,000 clones, with 88% as singletons. The sequences come from peripheral blood, collected on day 0 of AZD1222 vaccination. This sequence originates from an adult in good health.

The CDR3 region is CASSAGQGWNTEAFF. The CDR3 DNA is TGTGCCAGCAGCGCAGGACAGGGTTGGAACACTGAAGCTTTCTTT. The chain is built from TRBV7-9 and TRBJ1-1; 8 bases map to TRBD1. The CDR3 loop spans 15 amino acids. Trimming cost V 5 bases and J 1 base; bases outside gene matches: 6. Germline values: CDR1 SEHNR, CDR2 FQNEAQ (reference sequence).